The 18 T cell receptor beta chains below were found in one sample sequenced in a study of T cell responses to AZD1222 COVID-19 vaccine. Sequenced by immunoSEQ multiplex PCR; TCRdb stores in-frame clones only, minus some. The data contain about 69,000 clones, 80% of them singletons. The material sequenced was peripheral blood, taken 28 days after the second AZD1222 dose. These receptors all stem from an adult who received the AZD1222 COVID-19 vaccine.

The genes are TRBV2 and TRBJ1-5, with D possibly being TRBD1 (5 bases). The V gene's germline CDR1 is SNHLY and CDR2 FYNNEI. CDR3 length: 13 amino acids. The V gene lost 7 bases and the J gene lost 3 bases, with 10 bases spanning the gap. Here the CDR3 DNA reads TGTGCCAGCATGGGGACGTACAATCAGCCCCAGCATTTT. Amino acids: CASMGTYNQPQHF.

The rearrangement links TRBV7-2 to TRBJ2-7; weak D call: TRBD1 (6 bases). Germline-derived CDR1 and CDR2 are SGHTA and FQGNSA. Trimming took 1 base from V and 5 from J, leaving 15 bases between them. There are 15 residues in the CDR3. The CDR3 sequence: CASSLGQGNFNEQYF. In DNA form, the CDR3 reads TGTGCCAGCAGCTTAGGGCAGGGGAATTTTAACGAGCAGTACTTC.

This clone was found once. The V and J genes are TRBV6-2 or TRBV6-3 and TRBJ1-1; no definite D call. CDR1 MNHEY and CDR2 SVGEGT come from the germline V gene. V was cut by 0 bases and J by 1 base, with 12 bases left in between. The CDR3 length is 16 residues. The CDR3 region is CASSYSGVLENTEAFF. The CDR3 nucleotides are TGTGCCAGCAGTTACTCTGGGGTGCTTGAGAACACTGAAGCTTTCTTT.

The chain combines TRBV7-9 with TRBJ1-2; no clear D. The V end lost 1 base, the J end lost 3 bases, and 6 bases lay between the germline ends. The CDR3 is 13 amino acids. Germline CDR1 SEHNR, CDR2 FQNEAQ (reference sequence). The CDR3 spells CASSLEADYGYTF. CDR3 DNA: TGTGCCAGCAGCTTAGAGGCGGACTATGGCTACACCTTC.

This chain links TRBV30 with TRBJ1-2; tentative D call: TRBD1 (5 bases). V gave up 4 bases and J gave up 8 bases, with 11 bases separating them. The CDR3 contains 11 residues. The germline gives CDR1 GTSNPN, CDR2 SVGIG (reference sequence). CDR3 protein: CAWTGGGGYTF. CDR3 coding DNA: TGTGCCTGGACCGGGGGAGGAGGCTACACCTTC.

The chain has TRBV12-3 or TRBV12-4 and TRBJ1-1, with no clear D. Trimming left V 3 bases short and J 3 bases short, with 2 bases between. The CDR3 sequence is 11 residues long. For the CDR3, the DNA is TGTGCCAGCAGTTTTGACACTGAAGCTTTCTTT. Its protein product is CASSFDTEAFF.

V is TRBV25-1 and J is TRBJ1-2, with a tentative D call TRBD1 (5 bases). Germline V gene sequence: CDR1 MGHDK, CDR2 SYGVNS. The CDR3 has 15 residues. V was trimmed by 1 base and J by 4 bases, leaving 13 bases between them. The CDR3 DNA follows: TGTGCCAGCAGTGAATTAGCAGGGCTGAGCTATGGCTACACCTTC. Translated: CASSELAGLSYGYTF.

The V call is TRBV27, the J call TRBJ1-6; maybe TRBD1 (6 bases). Trimming removed 2 bases at V and 3 bases at J, with 11 bases between. The CDR3 covers 16 residues. Per germline, CDR1 MNHEY and CDR2 SMNVEV (reference sequence). This CDR3 reads CASSLTGPLYNSPLHF. In nucleotides, the CDR3 is TGTGCCAGCAGTTTAACAGGGCCCCTCTATAATTCACCCCTCCACTTT.

The chain uses TRBV11-2 and TRBJ1-1, with 7 nucleotides matching TRBD1. The CDR3 runs to 14 residues. V shed 1 base and J 4 bases; nucleotides not matched to a gene: 3. CDR1 SGHAT and CDR2 FQNNGV come from the germline V gene. This CDR3 is CASSLGQGSTEAFF. The DNA of the CDR3 is TGTGCCAGCAGCTTAGGACAGGGTAGCACTGAAGCTTTCTTT.

This clone was seen more than once but under ten times. This chain joins TRBV6-5 and TRBJ1-1; no firm D call. The CDR3 contains 11 residues. CDR1 and CDR2 from the germline V gene are MNHEY and SVGAGI. Trimming pared 9 bases from V and 0 bases from J, leaving 5 bases between. Here the CDR3 reads CASKVNTEAFF. The DNA for the CDR3 is TGTGCCAGTAAAGTGAACACTGAAGCTTTCTTT.

The chain has TRBV5-1 and TRBJ1-4; D is undetermined. With 4 bases removed from V and 13 bases from J, the gap between germline ends came to 17 bases. Germline V gives CDR1 SGHRS, CDR2 YFSETQ. The CDR3 loop spans 13 amino acids. The DNA for the CDR3 is TGCGCCAGCAGCCTGGAAAGGGAGGGAGTACTGTTTTTT. Encoded protein: CASSLEREGVLFF.

The chain joins TRBV5-1 to TRBJ1-1, with a possible D match to TRBD1 (5 bases). In germline, CDR1 is SGHRS, CDR2 YFSETQ. The CDR3 contains 15 residues. V lost 3 bases to trimming and J lost 1 base, with 13 bases between them. The CDR3 DNA is TGCGCCAGCAGCTCTGGGACGGCTTGGAACACTGAAGCTTTCTTT. It encodes CASSSGTAWNTEAFF.

This clone has only one observation. V and J are TRBV13 and TRBJ1-2; D unclear. This CDR3 is built from 17 residues. The germline gives CDR1 PRHDT, CDR2 FYEKMQ (reference sequence). Trimming cost V 6 bases and J 4 bases, with 24 bases left between them. The CDR3 bases are TGTGCCAGCAGTTCTCGTCTTTTGCGAGATGAGGTCTATGGCTACACCTTC. It codes for CASSSRLLRDEVYGYTF. The whole variable domain, filled in from reference TRBV13 and TRBJ1-2, reads AAGVIQSPRHLIKEKRETATLKCYPIPRHDTVYWYQQGPGQDPQFLISFYEKMQSDKGSIPDRFSAQQFSDYHSELNMSSLELGDSALYFCASSSRLLRDEVYGYTFGSGTRLTVV.

V and J are TRBV9 and TRBJ2-1; D is tentatively TRBD1 or TRBD2 (6 bases each). CDR1 is SGDLS, CDR2 YYNGEE, per germline. V was cut by 2 bases and J by 0 bases, with 9 bases left in between. CDR3 length: 15 residues. The CDR3 sequence: CASSVGGASYNEQFF. DNA of the CDR3: TGTGCCAGCAGCGTGGGGGGCGCCTCCTACAATGAGCAGTTCTTC.

The rearrangement uses TRBV28 and TRBJ2-7; 9 bases line up with TRBD1. The length of the CDR3 is 15 residues. Germline trimming cut 7 bases from V and 4 bases from J; bases unmatched to any gene: 11. Germline V lookup: CDR1 MDHEN, CDR2 SYDVKM. The CDR3 DNA reads as TGTGCCAGCATACAAACCGGGACAGGGTCGTACGAGCAGTACTTC. Its protein product is CASIQTGTGSYEQYF.

The chain carries TRBV5-1 and TRBJ2-7; 10 bases agree with TRBD2. The CDR3 consists of 15 residues. Looked up from germline, CDR1 is SGHRS and CDR2 is YFSETQ. J gave up 1 base and V 3 bases, and 4 bases lay outside the gene matches. CDR3 loop: CASSWSGGASYEQYF. The CDR3 DNA is TGCGCCAGCAGCTGGAGCGGGGGGGCATCCTACGAGCAGTACTTC.

The rearrangement uses TRBV7-3 and TRBJ2-5; 11 bases match TRBD2. Germline lookup yields CDR1 SGHTA and CDR2 FQGTGA. Trimming took 2 bases from V and 5 from J; bases not matched to a gene: 4. The CDR3 runs 15 residues. CDR3: CASSLLAGGRETQYF. CDR3 in DNA: TGTGCCAGCAGCTTATTAGCGGGGGGGCGTGAGACCCAGTACTTC. Full variable domain (outside the CDR3, taken from reference TRBV7-3 and TRBJ2-5): GAGVSQTPSNKVTEKGKYVELRCDPISGHTALYWYRQSLGQGPEFLIYFQGTGAADDSGLPNDRFFAVRPEGSVSTLKIQRTERGDSAVYLCASSLLAGGRETQYFGPGTRLLVL.

About this clone: The sample contains more than one DNA sequence encoding this CDR3. This chain connects TRBV6-1 to TRBJ1-2; D might be TRBD1 (5 bases). The germline V gene has CDR1 MNHNS and CDR2 SASEGT. This CDR3 contains 12 residues. V dropped 2 bases and J dropped 8 bases, with 9 bases sitting between them. The CDR3 coding sequence is TGTGCCAGCAGTGAAAGTGGGGGGGGCTACACCTTC. It yields the protein CASSESGGGYTF.